Sequencing of this T cell receptor (beta chain) was carried out in a study of blood T cell repertoires in COVID-19 (dated by TCRdb to 2020 to 2022). At the level of the whole study: Samples covering the acute and convalescent phases of COVID-19 were provided by collaborators in the United States, Italy and Spain. Where available, HLA class I and class II types were taken from metadata supplied by the sample provider and were not determined by assay-based typing. The prospective study material was composed of cDNA or gDNA derived from T cells, B-cell-depleted T cells, or PBMCs. A de-identified subject ID, COVID-19 status, age in years and sex were almost always included in the sample metadata. The repertoires were released in a freely available public database intended as a resource for research on the immune response to SARS-CoV-2. Samples were obtained from the ongoing ImmuneRACE study (first 160 participants) and from about 1,300 subjects provided by 6 global collaborators. Deeply sampled blood TCRbeta repertoires from subjects exposed to, actively infected with, or recovered from COVID-19 were included in the dataset.

Points the paper makes about the study in general: How much clinical and demographic metadata was included differed by source and by participant, and the metadata was provided uncurated.

Each collaborating institution followed its own protocols to collect whole blood in K2EDTA tubes. For TCRbeta analysis, collaborator samples were shipped as frozen whole blood, as isolated PBMCs, or as DNA extracted from either sample type. The cysteine opens and the phenylalanine closes a CDR3 of 15 amino acids. Here the CDR3 DNA is all that survives: 45 bases in frame from base 1. CDR1 and CDR2, looked up from the germline V gene, are KGHDR and SFDVKD. Trimmed from V: 3 bases; trimmed from J: 4 bases; junction bases lacking a gene match: 3. TCRbeta CDR3 regions were amplified from genomic DNA using the immunoSEQ Assay, a bias-controlled multiplex PCR. The original methods were these. The number of nucleated cells in each sample was estimated from the amplification of reference gene primers within the assay. To quantify the absolute abundance of each unique TCRbeta CDR3 rearrangement, sequence reads were collapsed and filtered. For each sample, productive Simpson clonality was calculated as the square root of Simpson's diversity index over productive rearrangements. TCRdb carries this immuneACCESS record with in-frame sequences only. Its versions omit some clonotypes, under half of them owing to an unresolved V gene in the studies checked, with the rest unexplained. D and trimming come from the DNA, and the V and J calls and clone size come from that table. In all, the sample holds just over 250,000 clones, and around 87% of those were seen once. Around 2.5% of the sample lies in the top ten.

Notes on this clone: Its antigen has not been determined. No much larger clone is present one base from it, and per-base qualities are unavailable.

The source is a woman aged 45-59 years with acute or convalescent COVID-19. This chain joins TRBV24-1 to TRBJ1-5, with 9 central nucleotides matching TRBD1. The sequencing sample was made of peripheral blood. The DNA is TGTGCCACCAGTGATGGACAGGGGCTGAATCAGCCCCAGCATTTT. It translates as CATSDGQGLNQPQHF.